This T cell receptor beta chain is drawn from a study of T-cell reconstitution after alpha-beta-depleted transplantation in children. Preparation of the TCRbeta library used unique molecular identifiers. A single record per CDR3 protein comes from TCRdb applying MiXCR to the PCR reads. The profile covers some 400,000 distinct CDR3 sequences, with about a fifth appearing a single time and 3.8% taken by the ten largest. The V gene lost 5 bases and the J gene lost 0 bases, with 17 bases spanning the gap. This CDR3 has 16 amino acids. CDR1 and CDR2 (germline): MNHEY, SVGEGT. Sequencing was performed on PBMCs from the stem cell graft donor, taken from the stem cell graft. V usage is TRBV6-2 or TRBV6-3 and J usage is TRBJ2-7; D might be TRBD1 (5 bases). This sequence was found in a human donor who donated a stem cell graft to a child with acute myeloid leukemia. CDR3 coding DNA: TGTGCCAGCAGTAAAGAGACAGCCATCAGCTCCTACGAGCAGTACTTC. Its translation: CASSKETAISSYEQYF.